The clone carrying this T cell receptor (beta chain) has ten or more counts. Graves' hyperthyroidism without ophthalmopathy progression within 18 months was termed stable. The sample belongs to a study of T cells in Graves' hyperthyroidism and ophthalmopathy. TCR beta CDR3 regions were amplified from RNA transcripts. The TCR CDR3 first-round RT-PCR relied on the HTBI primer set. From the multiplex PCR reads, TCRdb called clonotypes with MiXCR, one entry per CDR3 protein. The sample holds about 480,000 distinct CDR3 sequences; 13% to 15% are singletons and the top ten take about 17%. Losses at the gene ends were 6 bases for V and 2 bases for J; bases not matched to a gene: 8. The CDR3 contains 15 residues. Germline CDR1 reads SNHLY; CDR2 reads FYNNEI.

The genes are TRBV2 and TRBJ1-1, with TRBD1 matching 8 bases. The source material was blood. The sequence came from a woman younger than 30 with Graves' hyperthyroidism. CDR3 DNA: TGTGCCAGCAGCGGTACAGGGGGTCGAAACACTGAAGCTTTCTTT. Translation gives CASSGTGGRNTEAFF. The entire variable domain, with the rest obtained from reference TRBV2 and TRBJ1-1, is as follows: EPEVTQTPSHQVTQMGQEVILRCVPISNHLYFYWYRQILGQKVEFLVSFYNNEISEKSEIFDDQFSVERPDGSNFTLKIRSTKLEDSAMYFCASSGTGGRNTEAFFGQGTRLTVV.